The 15 T cell receptor beta chains below all came from one sample that was sequenced in a study of graft-versus-host responses after intestinal transplantation. Profiled with immunoSEQ multiplex PCR; TCRdb holds only in-frame clones, not every one. The profile shows 57,000 or so clones, around nine tenths of them singletons. Sequencing used PBMCs, obtained 118 days after intestinal transplantation. All receptors come from a human patient who received an intestinal transplant, so some T cells may come from the graft donor.

This clone was picked up a small number of times. The V and J genes are TRBV2 and TRBJ2-5; D might be TRBD2 (5 bases). The germline V gene encodes CDR1 SNHLY and CDR2 FYNNEI. The V end lost 5 bases, the J end lost 2 bases, and 18 bases lay between the germline ends. This CDR3 region has 16 residues. The CDR3 spells CASSSPLWPGQETQYF. CDR3 DNA: TGTGCCAGCAGTTCCCCGCTATGGCCGGGGCAAGAGACCCAGTACTTC.

The rearrangement joins TRBV11-2 to TRBJ2-1; D remains ambiguous. Per germline, CDR1 SGHAT and CDR2 FQNNGV. The CDR3 is 13 amino acids. V lost 1 base and J 4 bases, leaving 5 bases between the germline ends. CDR3 coding DNA: TGTGCCAGCAGCTTAGGGCTTTACAATGAGCAGTTCTTC. Its protein is CASSLGLYNEQFF.

The V call is TRBV2, the J call TRBJ1-2, with D unclear. This CDR3 has 13 amino acids. Germline CDR1 is SNHLY and CDR2 is FYNNEI. Trimming shortened V by 6 bases and J by 5 bases, and 13 bases separated the two germline ends. The CDR3 loop reads CASSSRVGYGYTF. CDR3 bases: TGTGCCAGCAGCTCGCGGGTTGGGTATGGCTACACCTTC.

V gene TRBV23-1 combines with J gene TRBJ2-2; possible D gene TRBD2, 6 bases. TRBV23-1 is treated as an ORF (open reading frame) with a function not yet certain. V lost 0 bases to trimming and J lost 1 base, with 12 bases between them. The CDR3 consists of 17 residues. The CDR3, as DNA: TGCGCCAGCAGTCAATCACCCCGGAGGGAGAACACCGGGGAGCTGTTTTTT. It encodes CASSQSPRRENTGELFF.

This clone was recorded only once. An end of the junction differs from the germline gene, which may be a read error. This chain links TRBV6-1 with TRBJ2-3, with a tentative D call TRBD2 (5 bases). CDR1 MNHNS and CDR2 SASEGT come from the germline V gene. The CDR3 consists of 14 residues. In DNA form, the CDR3 reads TGTGCCAGCAGCGAAGTACCCACCGGGAATACGCAGTATTTT. Protein product: CASSEVPTGNTQYF.

This clone was picked up one time. This chain uses TRBV2 with TRBJ2-7, with D perhaps matching TRBD1 or TRBD2 (5 bases each). The CDR3 is 15 amino acids. V was trimmed by 6 bases and J by 2 bases, leaving 17 bases between them. Per the germline V gene, CDR1 is SNHLY and CDR2 is FYNNEI. The CDR3 region has the DNA TGTGCCAGCAGCCCCGGGGCCGCCGCCGCCTACGAGCAGTACTTC. Amino acids: CASSPGAAAAYEQYF.

V usage is TRBV6-5 and J usage is TRBJ2-2; D remains ambiguous. Per germline, CDR1 MNHEY and CDR2 SVGAGI. The CDR3 is 11 residues long. Deletions cut 3 bases from V and 8 bases from J, with 4 bases between. This CDR3 reads CASSYGGELFF. CDR3 in DNA: TGTGCCAGCAGTTATGGAGGGGAGCTGTTTTTT.

This clone was recorded once. The chain combines TRBV4-1 with TRBJ2-1; 9 bases are a match to TRBD1. The CDR3 runs 13 residues. Germline CDR1 and CDR2: MGHRA and YSYEKL. Trimming took 4 bases from V and 8 from J; bases not matched to a gene: 3. The CDR3, as DNA: TGCGCCAGCAGCCGAACAGGGGGCGATGAGCAGTTCTTC. This codes for CASSRTGGDEQFF.

The chain employs TRBV5-1 and TRBJ2-6, with unresolved D. Germline V gene sequence: CDR1 SGHRS, CDR2 YFSETQ. The CDR3 extends over 16 amino acids. The V gene lost 1 base and the J gene lost 0 bases, with 8 bases spanning the gap. The CDR3, as DNA: TGCGCCAGCAGCTTGCGGGTAACCTCTGGGGCCAACGTCCTGACTTTC. It yields the protein CASSLRVTSGANVLTF.

For this clone: Other DNA sequences in the same sample also yield this CDR3. V usage is TRBV7-6 and J usage is TRBJ2-7, with 9 bases fitting TRBD1. The length of the CDR3 is 15 residues. V was pared by 3 bases and J by 2 bases, with 5 bases of the junction left unmatched. CDR1 and CDR2 (germline): SGHVS, FNYEAQ. CDR3 sequence reads: CASSFGTGLTYEQYF. The CDR3 DNA follows: TGTGCCAGCAGCTTTGGGACAGGGCTGACCTACGAGCAGTACTTC.

The chain has TRBV10-1 and TRBJ2-7, with 7 bases identical to TRBD1. V was clipped by 3 bases and J by 6 bases; unmatched bases: 5. This CDR3 spans 13 amino acids. Germline V lookup: CDR1 WNHNN, CDR2 SYGVQD (reference sequence). CDR3 nucleotides: TGCGCCAGCAGTGACAGAACAGGGGCCGAGCAGTACTTC. Encoded protein: CASSDRTGAEQYF.

This clone is a singleton in its sample. The chain uses TRBV6-6 and TRBJ2-5; 10 bases line up with TRBD1. J lost 5 bases, V lost 0 bases, and 6 bases had no gene match. The CDR3 covers 16 residues. Germline lookup yields CDR1 MNHNY and CDR2 SVGAGI (reference sequence). CDR3 amino acids: CASSYSGQGRGETQYF. DNA of the CDR3: TGTGCCAGCAGTTACTCGGGACAGGGGCGCGGGGAGACCCAGTACTTC.

The count of this clone is one. This chain uses TRBV28 with TRBJ2-7, with 10 bases identical to TRBD2. The CDR3 spans 14 residues. Germline lookup yields CDR1 MDHEN and CDR2 SYDVKM. V was pared by 6 bases and J by 6 bases, with 8 bases of the junction left unmatched. Written as DNA, the CDR3 is TGTGCCAGCAGCTCTAGCGGGAGATTGTCCGAGCAGTACTTC. Translated: CASSSSGRLSEQYF.

This chain connects TRBV9 to TRBJ2-1; 11 bases match TRBD2. CDR3 size: 19 residues. Trimming at V came to 3 bases and at J to 4 bases, leaving 15 bases not matched to a gene. CDR1 and CDR2 (germline): SGDLS, YYNGEE. The CDR3 bases are TGTGCCAGCAGCGCCCGGCATCCTCTAGCGGGGGGTTTTTACAATGAGCAGTTCTTC. Amino acids: CASSARHPLAGGFYNEQFF.

The chain couples TRBV15 to TRBJ1-2, with 7 bases identical to TRBD1. The CDR3 is 14 residues long. V lost 1 base, J lost 4 bases, and 3 bases stayed unmatched. Germline V gene lookup returns CDR1 LNHNV and CDR2 YYDKDF (reference sequence). The CDR3 here is CATSRAQGFYGYTF. CDR3 sequence (DNA): TGTGCCACCAGCAGAGCACAGGGGTTCTATGGCTACACCTTC.